Below, 18 T cell receptor beta chains from the same sample are listed, as sequenced in a study of shared clonotypes between healthy human individuals. TCRdb's table, derived via immunoSEQ multiplex PCR, lists solely in-frame clones and lacks some. The sample records more than 1.2 million clones, just under 99% being singletons. The sequencing input was naive CD4+ T cells sorted from blood. Regarding subset: CD45RA+ positively selected. The receptors shown here come from a man aged 30 to 45 in good health.

A single count supports this clone. The rearrangement uses TRBV7-9 and TRBJ2-2; maybe TRBD2 (5 bases). The CDR3 consists of 15 residues. Germline CDR1 SEHNR, CDR2 FQNEAQ (reference sequence). V dropped 4 bases and J dropped 2 bases, with 11 bases sitting between them. The CDR3: CASSSGLINTGELFF. The CDR3 DNA reads as TGTGCCAGCAGCTCCGGACTGATTAACACCGGGGAGCTGTTTTTT.

For this clone: Other nucleotide sequences in the sample specify the same CDR3. This chain links TRBV7-2 with TRBJ2-5, with TRBD2 as a possible D gene (5 bases). Germline V gene data show CDR1 as SGHTA and CDR2 as FQGNSA. The CDR3 is 13 residues long. Trimming took 5 bases from V and 4 from J, leaving 11 bases between them. The CDR3 region is CASSPRVRETQYF. DNA of the CDR3: TGTGCCAGCAGCCCGCGGGTTCGAGAGACCCAGTACTTC. The whole variable domain, remainder taken from reference TRBV7-2 and TRBJ2-5, is GAGVSQSPSNKVTEKGKDVELRCDPISGHTALYWYRQSLGQGLEFLIYFQGNSAPDKSGLPSDRFSAERTGGSVSTLTIQRTQQEDSAVYLCASSPRVRETQYFGPGTRLLVL.

This chain uses TRBV18 with TRBJ2-3; 13 nucleotides agree with TRBD2. The CDR3 is 15 residues long. The trim removed 5 bases at V and 7 bases at J, leaving 6 bases unmatched. The germline gives CDR1 KGHSH, CDR2 LQKENI. DNA of the CDR3: TGTGCCAGCTCAGGGACTAGCGGGATTCCCCATACGCAGTATTTT. This encodes CASSGTSGIPHTQYF.

Note on this clone: At one boundary the junction diverges from the germline segment, which might be a read error. CDR3 nucleotide sequence: TGTGCCAGCAGCTTAGATCCTTTTAGCGGAGAGAGTGGCTTC. It translates to CASSLDPFSGESGF. This rearrangement joins TRBV11-2 to TRBJ2-7; a weak D match, TRBD2 (6 bases). The CDR3 spans 14 residues. The germline CDR1 and CDR2 sequences are SGHAT and FQNNGV. The complete variable domain, with remaining parts taken from reference TRBV11-2 and TRBJ2-7, reads EAGVAQSPRYKIIEKRQSVAFWCNPISGHATLYWYQQILGQGPKLLIQFQNNGVVDDSQLPKDRFSAERLKGVDSTLKIQPAKLEDSAVYLCASSLDPFSGESGFGPGTRLTVT.

The V call is TRBV27, the J call TRBJ1-4; D not resolved. Trimming pared 5 bases from V and 8 bases from J, leaving 15 bases between. There are 14 residues in the CDR3. Germline V gene lookup returns CDR1 MNHEY and CDR2 SMNVEV (reference sequence). CDR3 sequence reads: CASSPSNRREKLFF. The DNA of the CDR3 is TGTGCCAGCAGTCCCTCAAACCGGAGGGAAAAACTGTTTTTT.

Only one count was recorded for this clone. V usage is TRBV6-4 and J usage is TRBJ2-1, with 7 positions matching TRBD1. From germline, CDR1 is MRHNA and CDR2 SNTAGT. The V gene end was trimmed by 6 bases and the J gene end by 4 bases; junction bases not matched to a gene: 9. This CDR3 comprises 15 residues. The CDR3 DNA reads as TGTGCCAGCAGAAGAACAGGGGACCTATACAATGAGCAGTTCTTC. Its protein product is CASRRTGDLYNEQFF.

CDR3 sequence (DNA): TGTGCCAGCAGCTTAGCGGGGGCGGGAGGGCCCGCAGATACGCAGTATTTT. Protein product: CASSLAGAGGPADTQYF. The rearrangement links TRBV7-2 to TRBJ2-3, with TRBD2 identical over 9 bases. CDR1 is SGHTA and CDR2 is FQGNSA in the germline V gene. The CDR3 loop spans 17 amino acids. The V segment lost 0 bases and the J segment 4 bases; nucleotides outside the gene matches: 8. The full variable domain, completed using reference TRBV7-2 and TRBJ2-3, is GAGVSQSPSNKVTEKGKDVELRCDPISGHTALYWYRQSLGQGLEFLIYFQGNSAPDKSGLPSDRFSAERTGGSVSTLTIQRTQQEDSAVYLCASSLAGAGGPADTQYFGPGTRLTVL.

This chain uses TRBV30 with TRBJ2-1, with D unclear. Deletions cut 0 bases from V and 0 bases from J, with 12 bases between. CDR1 and CDR2 (germline): GTSNPN, SVGIG (reference sequence). CDR3 size: 16 residues. The DNA of the CDR3 is TGTGCCTGGAGTGTCGCGGTTCTAAGCTCCTACAATGAGCAGTTCTTC. It is translated as CAWSVAVLSSYNEQFF. Full variable domain (rest looked up from reference TRBV30 and TRBJ2-1): SQTIHQWPATLVQPVGSPLSLECTVEGTSNPNLYWYRQAAGRGLQLLFYSVGIGQISSEVPQNLSASRPQDRQFILSSKKLLLSDSGFYLCAWSVAVLSSYNEQFFGPGTRLTVL.

The rearrangement joins TRBV11-2 to TRBJ1-2; D unresolved. Germline V gene sequence: CDR1 SGHAT, CDR2 FQNNGV. The CDR3 has 13 residues. V lost 4 bases and J 2 bases, leaving 8 bases between the germline ends. The CDR3 coding sequence is TGTGCCAGCAGCTGGGATGAAAACTATGGCTACACCTTC. Encoded protein: CASSWDENYGYTF.

The gene calls are TRBV7-8 and TRBJ2-3, with 14 bases lining up with TRBD2. CDR1 is SGHVS and CDR2 is FQNEAQ in the germline V gene. The CDR3 is made up of 18 amino acids. Trimming took 1 base from V and 4 from J; bases not matched to a gene: 7. For the CDR3, the DNA is TGTGCCAGCAGCTTAGGAGGACTAGCGGGAGGAGTAGCAGATACGCAGTATTTT. It specifies CASSLGGLAGGVADTQYF.

J is TRBJ1-2 and V is TRBV9; D not resolved. This CDR3 has 15 residues. V was cut by 3 bases and J by 1 base, with 13 bases left in between. Germline V gene sequence: CDR1 SGDLS, CDR2 YYNGEE. The CDR3 spells CASSGRLRFNYGYTF. The CDR3 DNA is TGTGCCAGCAGCGGTAGACTGAGATTTAACTATGGCTACACCTTC.

The CDR3 here is CASSSTGTSGSSFSYEQYF. The CDR3 DNA is TGCGCCAGCAGCTCGACCGGGACTAGCGGGAGTAGCTTCTCCTACGAGCAGTACTTC. The chain has TRBV5-1 and TRBJ2-7, with 14 bases that match TRBD2. V shed 3 bases and J 0 bases; nucleotides not matched to a gene: 11. Germline lookup yields CDR1 SGHRS and CDR2 YFSETQ. The CDR3 consists of 19 residues.

V is TRBV19 and J is TRBJ2-7; perhaps TRBD2 as D (6 bases). Trimming pared 5 bases from V and 2 bases from J, leaving 16 bases between. The germline V gene has CDR1 LNHDA and CDR2 SQIVND (reference sequence). The CDR3 spans 15 residues. CDR3 protein: CASSSRLGNPYEQYF. The CDR3 coding sequence is TGTGCCAGTAGTTCTCGACTAGGAAATCCCTACGAGCAGTACTTC.

This rearrangement joins TRBV9 to TRBJ2-6; 8 bases line up with TRBD1. From germline, CDR1 is SGDLS and CDR2 YYNGEE. V shed 4 bases, J shed 1 base, and the junction held 10 bases outside the gene matches. This CDR3 has 18 amino acids. The CDR3 sequence: CASSTTGVGVSGANVLTF. DNA of the CDR3: TGTGCCAGCAGCACGACAGGGGTGGGAGTTTCTGGGGCCAACGTCCTGACTTTC.

This clone occurred once. The chain uses TRBV4-1 and TRBJ1-5; no reliable D call. CDR1 and CDR2 (germline): MGHRA, YSYEKL. The V end was cut by 0 bases, the J end by 1 base, with 13 bases between. This CDR3 has 17 residues. Here the CDR3 reads CASSQEYWGMSNQPQHF. CDR3 nucleotides: TGCGCCAGCAGCCAAGAATATTGGGGAATGAGCAATCAGCCCCAGCATTTT.

The CDR3 region is CATSRDSWGGPIKDEQYF. DNA of the CDR3: TGTGCCACCAGCAGAGATTCGTGGGGAGGGCCGATAAAGGACGAGCAGTACTTC. This rearrangement joins TRBV15 to TRBJ2-7, with 7 nucleotides matching TRBD2. V lost 0 bases and J lost 5; bases outside the gene matches: 16. The CDR3 length is 18 residues. Germline loops: CDR1 LNHNV, CDR2 YYDKDF (reference sequence).

The chain uses TRBV2 and TRBJ1-1; D is unresolved. Per the germline V gene, CDR1 is SNHLY and CDR2 is FYNNEI. Trimming left V 4 bases short and J 3 bases short, with 12 bases between. This CDR3 contains 14 residues. CDR3 DNA: TGTGCCAGCAGTGCGTTGGAGGGTTACACTGAAGCTTTCTTT. Its translation: CASSALEGYTEAFF.

As for this clone: The sample holds other DNA sequences that translate to the same CDR3. The genes are TRBV7-3 and TRBJ2-1; 10 nucleotides line up with TRBD2. This CDR3 region has 15 residues. From germline, CDR1 is SGHTA and CDR2 FQGTGA. The V and J ends lost 5 bases and 2 bases, in that order; junction bases with no gene match: 3. CDR3 in DNA: TGTGCCAGCAGCCTAGGACTAGCGGCCTACAATGAGCAGTTCTTC. This sequence encodes CASSLGLAAYNEQFF.